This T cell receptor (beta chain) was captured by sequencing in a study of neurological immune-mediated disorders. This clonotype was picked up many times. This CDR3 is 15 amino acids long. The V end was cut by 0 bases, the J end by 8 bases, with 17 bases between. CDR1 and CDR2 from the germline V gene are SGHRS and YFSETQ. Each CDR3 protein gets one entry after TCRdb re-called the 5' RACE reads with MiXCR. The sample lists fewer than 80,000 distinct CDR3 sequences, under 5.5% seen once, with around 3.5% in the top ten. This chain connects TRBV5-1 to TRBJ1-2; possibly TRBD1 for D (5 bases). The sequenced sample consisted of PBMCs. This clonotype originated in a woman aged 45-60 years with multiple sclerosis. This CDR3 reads CASSLGYGRAEGYTF. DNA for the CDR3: TGCGCCAGCAGCTTGGGTTATGGCAGGGCGGAAGGCTACACCTTC.